This T cell receptor beta chain was captured by sequencing in a study of blood T cell repertoires in COVID-19. Across the study: PBMCs, B-cell-depleted T cells, or T cells were the source of the cDNA or gDNA that made up the material.

Details on this clone: The identical CDR3 is also encoded by other nucleotide sequences in the sample.

This table comes from immunoSEQ multiplex PCR, and its TCRdb copy is limited to in-frame clones, with some not included. This table has about 300,000 clones, around 89% appearing once. Germline assignment: CDR1 SQVTM and CDR2 ANQGSEA. V was pared by 5 bases and J by 3 bases, with 10 bases between. The CDR3 has 13 amino acids. The sequence came from a man between 18 and 35 years old who had recovered from COVID-19. This sequence joins TRBV29-1 and TRBJ1-4; possibly TRBD1 for D (6 bases). Sequencing input: peripheral blood. The CDR3 nucleotides are TGCAGCGTTACGACAGGCGCTAATGAAAAACTGTTTTTT. Its protein product is CSVTTGANEKLFF.